This T cell receptor beta chain was found in a study of T cells in localized non-small cell lung cancer. Broader study findings: Median detection of top 100 tumor clones in adjacent lung was around 60 clones. In the blood, greater T cell density corresponded to longer overall survival. One tumor region alone was sequenced, and heterogeneity therefore remains possible. Uninvolved adjacent lung showed higher T cell clonality than tumor.

To note about this clone: Its antigen is not identified.

Sequencing used immunoSEQ multiplex PCR; TCRdb keeps in-frame clones, though not all of them. The repertoire consists of 25,000 to 35,000 clones, with more than 65% occurring once and the leading ten covering approximately 5.4%. V lost 6 bases and J 4 bases, leaving 13 bases between the germline ends. In germline, CDR1 is MDHEN, CDR2 SYDVKM. The CDR3 totals 13 residues. The receptor was isolated from a man aged 35-75 years with stage III lung adenocarcinoma. V gene TRBV28 combines with J gene TRBJ2-7; no firm D call. The specimen comprised peripheral blood mononuclear cells, sampled before any cancer treatment. The CDR3 is CASSLTPGYEQYF. DNA of the CDR3: TGTGCCAGCAGCTTAACCCCCGGTTACGAGCAGTACTTC.